One and the same sample provided the 30 T cell receptor beta chains below, sequenced in a study of T-cell reconstitution after alpha-beta-depleted transplantation in children. Preparation of the TCRbeta library was carried out with unique molecular identifiers. One entry per CDR3 protein, called by TCRdb with MiXCR from the PCR reads. Seen here are about 400,000 distinct CDR3 sequences, around 21% observed once, and the top ten hold less than 4.5%. Sequenced material: PBMCs from the stem cell graft donor, taken from the stem cell graft. These receptors originate from a human donor who donated a stem cell graft to a child with acute myeloid leukemia.

The CDR3 region has the DNA TGTGCCAGCAGCCATGGGCTCGTGGGGCTCGAGCAGTACTTC. Its translation is CASSHGLVGLEQYF. The chain recombines TRBV12-3 or TRBV12-4 with TRBJ2-7; TRBD1 might be the D (5 bases). The CDR3 length is 14 residues. The germline V and J ends were trimmed by 6 bases and 6 bases, with 18 bases remaining between them.

This clonotype was found a few times. The genes are TRBV28 and TRBJ2-1, with 8 bases aligning to TRBD2. Germline CDR1 and CDR2: MDHEN and SYDVKM. V lost 6 bases to trimming and J lost 5 bases; unmatched junction nucleotides: 6. CDR3 length: 14 residues. The CDR3 here is CASRKGLAHNEQFF. The CDR3 coding sequence is TGTGCCAGCAGGAAAGGACTAGCCCACAATGAGCAGTTCTTC.

At least ten counts were recorded for this clonotype. The CDR3 region has the DNA TGTGCCAGCAGTTCCTCATTAGGTCACAACGAGCAGTACTTC. Residues: CASSSSLGHNEQYF. This chain uses TRBV12-3 or TRBV12-4 with TRBJ2-7; D remains ambiguous. The germline V and J ends were trimmed by 4 bases and 5 bases, with 15 bases remaining between them. The CDR3 is made up of 14 amino acids.

The chain recombines TRBV10-3 with TRBJ2-7, with D possibly matching TRBD2 (6 bases). This CDR3 spans 14 amino acids. The V gene lost 6 bases and the J gene lost 5 bases, with 17 bases spanning the gap. Germline V lookup: CDR1 ENHRY, CDR2 SYGVKD. The CDR3 region is CAISGMKEGHEQYF. The CDR3 nucleotides read TGTGCCATCAGCGGGATGAAGGAGGGTCACGAGCAGTACTTC.

This clonotype occurred once. The rearrangement joins TRBV6-4 to TRBJ2-1, with 13 positions matching TRBD2. The CDR3 loop spans 18 amino acids. With V trimmed by 8 bases and J by 1 base, 11 bases remained unmatched. Germline-derived CDR1 and CDR2 are MRHNA and SNTAGT. The CDR3 is CASLPALAGGKSYNEQFF. The DNA of the CDR3 is TGTGCCAGCCTTCCGGCACTAGCGGGAGGGAAGTCCTACAATGAGCAGTTCTTC.

V is TRBV7-3 and J is TRBJ2-2, with D uncertain. The germline V gene has CDR1 SGHTA and CDR2 FQGTGA. The germline V and J ends were trimmed by 2 bases and 8 bases, with 6 bases remaining between them. The CDR3 sequence is 12 residues long. CDR3 nucleotides: TGTGCCAGCAGCTTAGTGAGAGGGGAGCTGTTTTTT. This gives the protein CASSLVRGELFF.

This chain connects TRBV10-1 to TRBJ2-5; tentatively, D is TRBD1 or TRBD2 (5 bases each). Deletions cut 3 bases from V and 2 bases from J, with 16 bases between. Per germline, CDR1 WNHNN and CDR2 SYGVQD (reference sequence). CDR3 length: 16 residues. The CDR3 DNA sequence: TGCGCCAGCAGTGATATGGGGGAGAACGGACAAGAGACCCAGTACTTC. Its protein product is CASSDMGENGQETQYF.

This clonotype was recorded a few times. This chain joins TRBV20-1 and TRBJ2-4; D could derive from TRBD1 or TRBD2 (6 bases each). This CDR3 is built from 13 residues. The germline CDR1 and CDR2 sequences are DFQATT and SNEGSKA (reference sequence). Trimming took 3 bases from V and 6 from J, leaving 12 bases between them. The CDR3 protein is CSASIEGGNIQYF. CDR3 bases: TGCAGTGCTAGTATAGAGGGGGGAAACATTCAGTACTTC.

The genes are TRBV5-1 and TRBJ2-3; 9 bases align to TRBD2. V lost 3 bases and J lost 9; bases outside the gene matches: 11. The germline V gene encodes CDR1 SGHRS and CDR2 YFSETQ. This CDR3 region has 15 residues. CDR3: CASSYEVAGGSTQYF. The DNA for the CDR3 is TGCGCCAGCAGCTATGAGGTGGCGGGGGGGAGCACGCAGTATTTT.

V and J are TRBV6-5 and TRBJ2-1; 10 bases match TRBD1. The CDR3 has 15 residues. Per germline, CDR1 MNHEY and CDR2 SVGAGI. V shed 2 bases, J shed 6 bases, and the junction held 4 bases outside the gene matches. As DNA, the CDR3 is TGTGCCAGCAGTTACCGGGACAGGGGCGGCAATGAGCAGTTCTTC. Translation gives CASSYRDRGGNEQFF.

This clonotype was counted a few times. The rearrangement links TRBV21-1 to TRBJ2-7. TRBV21-1 is marked as a pseudogene. This CDR3 is 13 amino acids long. CDR3 amino acids: CAKPSGRSHEQYF. The CDR3 nucleotides read TGTGCCAAACCCAGCGGGAGGTCCCACGAGCAGTACTTC.

The chain combines TRBV7-8 with TRBJ2-7; a possible D gene is TRBD2 (5 bases). The CDR3 runs 14 residues. Germline CDR1 SGHVS, CDR2 FQNEAQ. Between the trimmed V and J ends, which lost 1 base and 6 bases, there was a span of 13 bases. The CDR3, as DNA: TGTGCCAGCAGCTTAGGACCTTTCGGAGGCGAGCAGTACTTC. It encodes CASSLGPFGGEQYF. Together with reference TRBV7-8 and TRBJ2-7, the CDR3 gives the full variable domain: GAGVSQSPRYKVAKRGQDVALRCDPISGHVSLFWYQQALGQGPEFLTYFQNEAQLDKSGLPSDRFFAERPEGSVSTLKIQRTQQEDSAVYLCASSLGPFGGEQYFGPGTRLTVT.

This chain uses TRBV7-9 with TRBJ2-3; 7 bases are shared with TRBD2. CDR1 and CDR2 from the germline V gene are SEHNR and FQNEAQ (reference sequence). V was pared by 1 base and J by 6 bases, with 10 bases of the junction left unmatched. The CDR3 runs to 16 residues. CDR3 amino acids: CASSLGGAGVGDTQYF. The DNA for the CDR3 is TGTGCCAGCAGCTTAGGAGGTGCGGGAGTAGGCGATACGCAGTATTTT. The full variable domain, in which reference TRBV7-9 and TRBJ2-3 provide the parts outside the CDR3, is DTGVSQNPRHKITKRGQNVTFRCDPISEHNRLYWYRQTLGQGPEFLTYFQNEAQLEKSRLLSDRFSAERPKGSFSTLEIQRTEQGDSAMYLCASSLGGAGVGDTQYFGPGTRLTVL.

The J gene is TRBJ2-7, the V gene TRBV20-1, with TRBD1 identical over 7 bases. The CDR3 covers 15 residues. In germline, CDR1 is DFQATT, CDR2 SNEGSKA (reference sequence). Germline trimming cut 4 bases from V and 4 bases from J; bases unmatched to any gene: 13. For the CDR3, the DNA is TGCAGTGCTACTGGCCAAGAGACAGGGTATTACGAGCAGTACTTC. Translated: CSATGQETGYYEQYF.

This clonotype has more than one count but fewer than ten. The chain recombines TRBV19 with TRBJ2-7; TRBD1 matches 11 bases. The CDR3 has 14 residues. Per germline, CDR1 LNHDA and CDR2 SQIVND (reference sequence). V was pared by 7 bases and J by 6 bases, with 8 bases of the junction left unmatched. The CDR3 loop is CASTLGTGGSEQYF. CDR3 nucleotides: TGTGCCAGTACCCTCGGGACAGGGGGGAGCGAGCAGTACTTC.

The chain couples TRBV7-2 to TRBJ2-5; maybe TRBD1 (6 bases). There are 13 residues in the CDR3. Looked up from germline, CDR1 is SGHTA and CDR2 is FQGNSA. The V end lost 2 bases, the J end lost 5 bases, and 9 bases lay between the germline ends. The CDR3 spells CASSLWTVETQYF. CDR3 in DNA: TGTGCCAGCAGCTTATGGACAGTGGAGACCCAGTACTTC.

This clonotype was found a few times. The chain recombines TRBV15 with TRBJ2-1, with TRBD1 as a possible D gene (6 bases). V lost 0 bases to trimming and J lost 2 bases, with 8 bases between them. CDR3 size: 15 residues. Germline V gives CDR1 LNHNV, CDR2 YYDKDF (reference sequence). CDR3 nucleotide sequence: TGTGCCACCAGCAGAGAAGCAGGGGCCTACAATGAGCAGTTCTTC. Its translation: CATSREAGAYNEQFF.

This clonotype occurred many times. Relative to the germline gene, one junction end is altered; a read error may explain this. The V and J genes are TRBV7-2 and TRBJ2-1; a weak D match, TRBD2 (6 bases). This CDR3 region has 13 residues. Per germline, CDR1 SGHTA and CDR2 FQGNSA. CDR3 in amino acids: CASSLARGNEQFF. The CDR3 coding sequence is TGTGCCAGCAGTTTAGCTCGGGGGAATGAGCAGTTCTTC.

This clonotype was detected a few times. V usage is TRBV4-2 and J usage is TRBJ2-1, with D perhaps matching TRBD1 (5 bases). Germline V CDR1 and CDR2: LGHNA, YNFKEQ. Deletions cut 3 bases from V and 9 bases from J, with 12 bases between. The CDR3 length is 13 residues. CDR3 loop: CASSQDKRGEQFF. The CDR3 DNA reads as TGTGCCAGCAGCCAGGATAAAAGGGGTGAGCAGTTCTTC.

This clonotype was recorded a few times. V usage is TRBV20-1 and J usage is TRBJ2-1; D not certain. The germline CDR1 and CDR2 sequences are DFQATT and SNEGSKA (reference sequence). The germline V and J ends were trimmed by 1 base and 0 bases, with 4 bases remaining between them. The CDR3 is made up of 13 amino acids. CDR3 in DNA: TGCAGTGCTAGAGGAGACTCCTACAATGAGCAGTTCTTC. Encoded protein: CSARGDSYNEQFF.

This chain links TRBV2 with TRBJ2-5, with TRBD2 matching over 7 bases. The trim removed 6 bases at V and 2 bases at J, leaving 6 bases unmatched. The CDR3 runs 14 residues. Germline CDR1 is SNHLY and CDR2 is FYNNEI. CDR3 bases: TGTGCCAGCAGCCCCGGGACTACACAAGAGACCCAGTACTTC. Its protein product is CASSPGTTQETQYF.

This clonotype came up a few times. This chain uses TRBV12-3 or TRBV12-4 with TRBJ1-1, with 9 bases lining up with TRBD1. This CDR3 is built from 18 residues. After removal of 0 bases from V and 0 bases from J, the junction contained 8 bases not matched to a gene. Here the CDR3 reads CASSLATTGGSMNTEAFF. In DNA, the CDR3 is TGTGCCAGCAGTTTAGCTACTACAGGGGGCAGCATGAACACTGAAGCTTTCTTT.

This clonotype occurred a few times. The chain is built from TRBV10-1 and TRBJ2-7, with 9 bases lining up with TRBD1. The germline V gene encodes CDR1 WNHNN and CDR2 SYGVQD (reference sequence). The J segment lost 3 bases and the V segment lost 6 bases, leaving 6 bases of the junction unmatched. The length of the CDR3 is 14 residues. This chain's CDR3 is CASRPSGQGYEQYF. The CDR3 DNA reads TGCGCCAGCAGACCTTCGGGACAGGGCTACGAGCAGTACTTC.

This clonotype was detected ten times or more. This chain connects TRBV9 to TRBJ2-1, with D perhaps TRBD1 or TRBD2 (5 bases each). This CDR3 contains 15 residues. Per the germline V gene, CDR1 is SGDLS and CDR2 is YYNGEE. V was shortened by 6 bases and J by 1 base, with 14 bases between the two germline ends. The DNA for the CDR3 is TGTGCCAGCACCCCGGGACCCAGATCCTACAATGAGCAGTTCTTC. It translates to CASTPGPRSYNEQFF.

This clonotype was seen repeatedly, ten times or more. The rearrangement links TRBV20-1 to TRBJ2-7; D may be TRBD2 (5 bases). V was trimmed by 0 bases and J by 5 bases, leaving 8 bases between them. The CDR3 consists of 12 residues. Per the germline V gene, CDR1 is DFQATT and CDR2 is SNEGSKA (reference sequence). In DNA form, the CDR3 reads TGCAGTGCTAGAGATGTTAGCGACGAGCAGTACTTC. The encoded protein is CSARDVSDEQYF.

In this sample, this clonotype turned up many times. V and J are TRBV20-1 and TRBJ2-3, with D uncertain. This CDR3 contains 11 residues. Trimming took 3 bases from V and 5 from J, leaving 6 bases between them. In germline, CDR1 is DFQATT, CDR2 SNEGSKA (reference sequence). CDR3 nucleotide sequence: TGCAGTGCTAGCTCAAAAGATACGCAGTATTTT. Translated: CSASSKDTQYF.

This clonotype was counted between two and nine times. This rearrangement joins TRBV28 to TRBJ2-1; D is perhaps TRBD2 (7 bases). Germline CDR1 reads MDHEN; CDR2 reads SYDVKM. Deletions cut 8 bases from V and 4 bases from J, with 15 bases between. The CDR3 is 14 amino acids. The CDR3 sequence: CASSKRGAYNEQFF. The CDR3, as DNA: TGTGCCAGCTCAAAACGGGGGGCTTACAATGAGCAGTTCTTC.

This clonotype was counted only a few times. The J gene is TRBJ1-3, the V gene TRBV3-1, with 8 bases aligning to TRBD1. CDR1 and CDR2 (germline): LGHDT, YNNKEL (reference sequence). The V gene end was trimmed by 4 bases and the J gene end by 7 bases; junction bases not matched to a gene: 6. The CDR3 is made up of 14 amino acids. The CDR3 DNA sequence: TGTGCCAGCAGCCTTACAGGGGGTCGGAACACCATATATTTT. It encodes CASSLTGGRNTIYF.

This chain uses TRBV5-1 with TRBJ2-5; the D is unclear. The CDR3 is 13 amino acids. The V end lost 0 bases, the J end lost 3 bases, and 6 bases lay between the germline ends. Germline-derived CDR1 and CDR2 are SGHRS and YFSETQ. Here the CDR3 DNA reads TGCGCCAGCAGCTTGGTCACCGAAGAGACCCAGTACTTC. The encoded protein is CASSLVTEETQYF.

This clonotype was found many times. The chain uses TRBV7-3 and TRBJ2-1; D is tentatively TRBD1 or TRBD2 (5 bases each). Germline V gene data show CDR1 as SGHTA and CDR2 as FQGTGA. V gave up 5 bases and J gave up 13 bases, with 15 bases separating them. The CDR3 extends over 12 amino acids. The CDR3 spells CASSDPGTLQFF. CDR3 in DNA: TGTGCCAGCAGCGACCCCGGGACCCTACAGTTCTTC. Variable domain in full (rest from reference TRBV7-3 and TRBJ2-1): GAGVSQTPSNKVTEKGKYVELRCDPISGHTALYWYRQSLGQGPEFLIYFQGTGAADDSGLPNDRFFAVRPEGSVSTLKIQRTERGDSAVYLCASSDPGTLQFFGPGTRLTVL.